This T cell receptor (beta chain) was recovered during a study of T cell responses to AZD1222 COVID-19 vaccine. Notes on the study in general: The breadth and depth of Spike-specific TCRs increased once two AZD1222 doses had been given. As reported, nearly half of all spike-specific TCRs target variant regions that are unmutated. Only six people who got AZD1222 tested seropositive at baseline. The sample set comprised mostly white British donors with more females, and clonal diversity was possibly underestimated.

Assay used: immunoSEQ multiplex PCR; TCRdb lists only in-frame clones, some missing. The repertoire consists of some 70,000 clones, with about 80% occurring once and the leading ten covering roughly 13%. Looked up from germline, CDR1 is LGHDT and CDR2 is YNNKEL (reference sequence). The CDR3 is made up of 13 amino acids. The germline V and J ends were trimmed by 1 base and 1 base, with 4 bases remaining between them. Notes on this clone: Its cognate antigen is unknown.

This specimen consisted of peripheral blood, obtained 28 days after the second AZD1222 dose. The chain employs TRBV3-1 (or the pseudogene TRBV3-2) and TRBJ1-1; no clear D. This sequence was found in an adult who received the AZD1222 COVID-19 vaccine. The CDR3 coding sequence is TGTGCCAGCAGCCAAGGGCGGAACACTGAAGCTTTCTTT. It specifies CASSQGRNTEAFF.